These 15 T cell receptor beta chains originate from one sample sequenced in a study of tumor-infiltrating lymphocytes in primary liver carcinoma. With approximately 470 ng total RNA as template and a constant-region primer, TCR beta cDNA was made. Slightly modified ARM-PCR served as the procedure for the TCR beta libraries. These libraries came from three rounds of nested multiplex PCR. Primers for the first two PCR rounds were TRBV1-TRBV30 forward primers and a C-beta reverse primer (approximately 10 cycles per round). Each CDR3 protein gets one entry after TCRdb re-called the multiplex PCR reads with MiXCR. Among some 190,000 distinct CDR3 sequences, roughly three fifths were seen once, and the ten largest hold around three quarters. Blood RNA was derived from unsorted whole blood, and germline DNA was extracted too. Sequenced material: peripheral blood. The receptors stem from a man aged 40-49 years with primary liver carcinoma and hepatitis B virus infection.

About this clonotype itself: The DNA is omitted, as the CDR3 cannot be located on it reliably, and the CDR3 follows TCRdb's listing. The CDR3: CASSLVAGGAETRYF. V usage is TRBV11-2 and J usage is TRBJ2-5; the D call TRBD2 from the table was never checked on the DNA. The CDR3 sequence runs 15 residues, both termini included. Germline lookup yields CDR1 SGHAT and CDR2 FQNNGV.

The chain recombines TRBV6-5 with TRBJ2-3; D call uncertain. V shed 6 bases and J shed 10 bases, with 17 bases lying between them. CDR3 length: 13 residues. CDR1 is MNHEY and CDR2 is SVGAGI in the germline V gene. Here the CDR3 DNA reads TGTGCCAGCAGATCTACCCAAACCGATGCGCAGTATTTT. This sequence encodes CASRSTQTDAQYF.

Regarding this clonotype: This may arise from a read error, as a much more abundant clone is one base away. The chain recombines TRBV11-1 with TRBJ1-1, with D unclear. Germline assignment: CDR1 SGHAT and CDR2 FQDESV (reference sequence). V gave up 5 bases and J gave up 5 bases, with 18 bases separating them. The CDR3 contains 15 residues. The CDR3, as DNA: TGTGCCAGCAGCCCTGGGTTTCCCCAGGTAACTGAAGCTTTCTTT. Its protein is CASSPGFPQVTEAFF.

For this clonotype: The junction and the germline gene differ at one end; a read error may be behind it. The chain uses TRBV29-1 and TRBJ2-3; tentatively, D is TRBD2 (6 bases). The CDR3 has 12 amino acids. The V gene's germline CDR1 is SQVTM and CDR2 ANQGSEA. CDR3 sequence: CSVVVSGDMQYF. The CDR3, as DNA: TGCAGCGTTGTAGTTTCGGGAGATATGCAGTATTTT.

For this clonotype: A much larger clone lies one base from this, so it may be a read error. The chain has TRBV11-2 and TRBJ1-4; no clear D. This CDR3 is 14 amino acids long. Trimming removed 1 base at V and 4 bases at J, with 7 bases between. CDR1 is SGHAT, CDR2 FQNNGV, per germline. CDR3 residues: CASSLGRLNEKLFF. CDR3 nucleotides: TGTGCCAGCAGCTTAGGACGGCTTAATGAAAAACTGTTTTTT.

The CDR3 here is CASISRGGGGELFF. The CDR3 bases are TGTGCCAGCATCTCCCGAGGGGGAGGCGGGGAGCTGTTTTTT. This rearrangement joins TRBV6-5 to TRBJ2-2; D is possibly TRBD1 or TRBD2 (6 bases each). Germline CDR1 and CDR2: MNHEY and SVGAGI. The CDR3 spans 14 residues. Between the trimmed V and J ends, which lost 7 bases and 7 bases, there was a span of 16 bases.

As regards this clonotype: Given a much more abundant clone one base away, this may be a read error. The chain joins TRBV7-8 to TRBJ2-3; D might be TRBD2 (5 bases). Trimming removed 5 bases from V and 5 bases from J, with 11 bases in between. Germline-derived CDR1 and CDR2 are SGHVS and FQNEAQ. The length of the CDR3 is 13 residues. CDR3 region: CASSIVREDTQYF. The CDR3, as DNA: TGTGCCAGCAGCATAGTACGGGAAGATACGCAGTATTTT.

This clonotype was recorded at least ten times. The V call is TRBV20-1, the J call TRBJ2-3; 14 bases fit TRBD2. The CDR3 has 16 amino acids. Germline values: CDR1 DFQATT, CDR2 SNEGSKA (reference sequence). Trimming took 4 bases from V and 3 from J; bases not matched to a gene: 6. CDR3 sequence reads: CSAKRTSGRPTDTQYF. DNA of the CDR3: TGCAGTGCTAAAAGGACTAGCGGGAGGCCGACAGATACGCAGTATTTT.

Concerning this clonotype itself: Given a much more abundant clone one base away, this may be a read error. J is TRBJ2-5 and V is TRBV12-3 or TRBV12-4; 10 bases match TRBD2. The CDR3 runs to 14 residues. CDR3 bases: TGTGCCAGCAGCAGGACTAGCGGCCAAGAGACCCAGAACTTC. Protein: CASSRTSGQETQNF.

Remarks on this clonotype: One end of the junction does not line up with germline, which may come from a read error. The rearrangement joins TRBV29-1 to TRBJ2-1; the D gene could be TRBD1 or TRBD2 (5 bases each). The CDR3 extends over 15 amino acids. The germline V gene encodes CDR1 SQVTM and CDR2 ANQGSEA. CDR3 protein: CSVGPPSNSYDEQFF. The DNA for the CDR3 is TGTAGCGTGGGGCCTCCTTCCAACTCCTACGATGAGCAGTTCTTC.

Turning to this clonotype: A read error may account for a junction end that differs from germline. The chain recombines TRBV29-1 with TRBJ2-3; D not certain. CDR3 length equals 15 residues. The germline CDR1 and CDR2 sequences are SQVTM and ANQGSEA. CDR3 protein: CSVELGSLLRRAHYF. For the CDR3, the DNA is TGCAGCGTTGAGTTGGGGTCTCTCCTTCGACGCGCGCATTATTTT.

This clonotype occurred many times. The J gene is TRBJ1-2, the V gene TRBV6-6; perhaps TRBD1 as D (5 bases). CDR1 and CDR2 (germline): MNHNY, SVGAGI (reference sequence). V lost 5 bases and J 4 bases, leaving 11 bases between the germline ends. The CDR3 covers 13 residues. The CDR3 DNA sequence: TGTGCCAGCAGTCAACGCGACAGCTATGGCTACACCTTC. Its translation: CASSQRDSYGYTF.

In its sample, this clonotype was seen a few times. The chain carries TRBV6-5 and TRBJ2-3; D unresolved. The CDR3 is 14 amino acids. Trimming took 2 bases from V and 3 from J, leaving 9 bases between them. Germline V gene sequence: CDR1 MNHEY, CDR2 SVGAGI. The CDR3 loop reads CASSYVGWTDTQYF. CDR3 DNA: TGTGCCAGCAGTTACGTGGGATGGACAGATACGCAGTATTTT.

This clonotype showed up just a few times. The chain recombines TRBV6-2 or TRBV6-3 with TRBJ2-2; no definite D call. Germline V lookup: CDR1 MNHEY, CDR2 SVGEGT. The CDR3 covers 11 residues. The V end lost 5 bases, the J end lost 8 bases, and 6 bases lay between the germline ends. The CDR3: CASSPNGELFF. The CDR3, as DNA: TGTGCCAGCAGTCCCAATGGGGAGCTGTTTTTT.

The rearrangement uses TRBV7-9 and TRBJ1-5, with a weak D call TRBD1 (6 bases). Germline loops: CDR1 SEHNR, CDR2 FQNEAQ (reference sequence). The CDR3 has 13 amino acids. Trimming took off 3 bases at V and 7 bases at J, with 10 bases between the two ends. The CDR3 DNA follows: TGTGCCAGCAGCTTGGAACAGGGCCAGCCCCAGCATTTT. Translation gives CASSLEQGQPQHF.